This TCR beta chain is from a study of blood T cell repertoires in COVID-19. At the level of the study: Collection of acute and convalescent COVID-19 samples took place in the United States, Italy and Spain. PBMCs, B-cell-depleted T cells, or T cells provided the cDNA or gDNA that made up the material.

Study processing details: Reference gene primers were amplified, and this amplification served to estimate nucleated cell counts. Data came from immunoSEQ multiplex PCR; TCRdb stores just in-frame clones and leaves some out. The V and J calls and clone size were taken over from that table, and D and trimming were inferred from the DNA. The data contain around 380,000 clones, more than 65% of them singletons. CDR1 is LNHDA, CDR2 SQIVND, per germline (reference sequence). The CDR3 has 14 amino acids. V gave up 6 bases and J gave up 4 bases, with 15 bases separating them. Material for sequencing was peripheral blood. The V call is TRBV19, the J call TRBJ1-2; weak D call: TRBD1 (6 bases). The source is a human donor with acute or convalescent COVID-19. The donor label of this sample is uncertain. The CDR3 spells CASRPARDTYGYTF. CDR3 sequence (DNA): TGTGCCAGTAGACCCGCGAGGGACACCTATGGCTACACCTTC.